What follows describes a single T cell receptor beta chain. The antigen is undetermined. The data stem from a study of T cell repertoires in cytomegalovirus infection. CDR3 length equals 12 residues. The V gene lost 3 bases and the J gene lost 4 bases, with 3 bases spanning the gap. In TCRdb, the reads were re-called with MiXCR into one record per CDR3 protein. Of under 200,000 distinct CDR3 sequences in the sample, roughly a fifth were seen once. The sequences come from CD8+ T cells from cultured PBMCs, collected from culture after CMV antigen stimulation. This clonotype originated in a human donor in good health (CMV status not recorded). Some clones in this sample may be carry-over from other donors' samples. The V gene is TRBV12-3 or TRBV12-4, the J gene TRBJ2-2; D not certain. As DNA, the CDR3 is TGTGCCAGCAGTTTGGTCACCGGGGAGCTGTTTTTT. This sequence encodes CASSLVTGELFF.